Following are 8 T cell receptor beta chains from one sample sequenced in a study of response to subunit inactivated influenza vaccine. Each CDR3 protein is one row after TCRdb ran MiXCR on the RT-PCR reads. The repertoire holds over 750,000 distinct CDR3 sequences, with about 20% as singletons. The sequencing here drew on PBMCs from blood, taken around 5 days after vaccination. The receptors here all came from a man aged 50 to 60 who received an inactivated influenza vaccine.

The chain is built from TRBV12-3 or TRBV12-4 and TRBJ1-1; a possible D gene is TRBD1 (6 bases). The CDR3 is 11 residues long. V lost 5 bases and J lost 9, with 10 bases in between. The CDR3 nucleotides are TGTGCCAGCAGTCCCGGGACACAAGCTTTCTTT. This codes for CASSPGTQAFF.

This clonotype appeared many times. For the CDR3, the DNA is TGTGCCAGCAGCCTCACGGACTTCAATCAAGAGACCCAGTACTTC. Residues: CASSLTDFNQETQYF. The V and J genes are TRBV5-6 and TRBJ2-5, with D possibly being TRBD2 (5 bases). The CDR3 spans 15 residues. V was trimmed by 4 bases and J by 2 bases, leaving 15 bases between them. Germline values: CDR1 SGHDT, CDR2 YYEEEE.

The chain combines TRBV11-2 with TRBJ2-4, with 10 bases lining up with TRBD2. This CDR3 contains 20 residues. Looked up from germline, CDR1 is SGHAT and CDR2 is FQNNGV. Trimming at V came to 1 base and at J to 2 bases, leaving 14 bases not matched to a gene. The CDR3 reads CASSLVGAGGKVVPKNIQYF. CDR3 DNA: TGTGCCAGCAGCTTAGTAGGAGCGGGGGGGAAGGTTGTCCCCAAAAACATTCAGTACTTC. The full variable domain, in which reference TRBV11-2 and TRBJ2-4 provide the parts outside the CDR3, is EAGVAQSPRYKIIEKRQSVAFWCNPISGHATLYWYQQILGQGPKLLIQFQNNGVVDDSQLPKDRFSAERLKGVDSTLKIQPAKLEDSAVYLCASSLVGAGGKVVPKNIQYFGAGTRLSVL.

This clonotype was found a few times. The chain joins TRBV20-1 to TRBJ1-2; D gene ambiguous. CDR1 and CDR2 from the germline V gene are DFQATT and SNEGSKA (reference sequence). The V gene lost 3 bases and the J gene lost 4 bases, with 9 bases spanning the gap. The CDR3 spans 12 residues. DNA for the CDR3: TGCAGTGCTAGTCCAGAGTTCTATGGCTACACCTTC. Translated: CSASPEFYGYTF.

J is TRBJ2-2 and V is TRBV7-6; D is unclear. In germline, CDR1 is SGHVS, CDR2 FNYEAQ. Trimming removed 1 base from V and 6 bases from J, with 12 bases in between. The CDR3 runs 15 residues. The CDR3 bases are TGTGCCAGCAGCTTAGAAGTGACTCGGGCCGGGGAGCTGTTTTTT. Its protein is CASSLEVTRAGELFF.

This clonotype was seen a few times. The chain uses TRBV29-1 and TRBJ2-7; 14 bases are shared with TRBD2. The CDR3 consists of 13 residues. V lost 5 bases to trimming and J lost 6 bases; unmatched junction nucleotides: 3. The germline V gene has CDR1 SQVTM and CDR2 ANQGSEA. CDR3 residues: CSVRGLAGVEQYF. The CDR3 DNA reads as TGCAGCGTTCGGGGACTAGCGGGAGTCGAGCAGTACTTC.

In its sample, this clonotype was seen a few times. The CDR3: CSARSDRGSYEQYF. The CDR3 nucleotides read TGCAGTGCTAGATCGGACAGGGGCTCCTACGAGCAGTACTTC. V usage is TRBV20-1 and J usage is TRBJ2-7; TRBD1 agrees at 9 bases. Unmatched junction bases numbered 2, after V lost 2 bases and J lost 0 bases. The CDR3 totals 14 residues. Germline V CDR1 and CDR2: DFQATT, SNEGSKA (reference sequence).

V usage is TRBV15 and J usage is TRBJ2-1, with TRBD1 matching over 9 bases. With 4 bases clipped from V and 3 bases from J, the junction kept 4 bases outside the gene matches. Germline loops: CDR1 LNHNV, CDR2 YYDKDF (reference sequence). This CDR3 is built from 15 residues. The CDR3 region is CATSTRTGVYNEQFF. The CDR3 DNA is TGTGCCACCAGCACCCGGACAGGGGTCTACAATGAGCAGTTCTTC.